This T cell receptor beta chain appears in the sequencing data of a study of blood T cells in healthy people across ages. Turning to the study itself: Roughly one uniquely barcoded beta molecule per two T cells was captured.

The authors ran a second PCR of 7 to 11 cycles using a sample-barcoded 5' primer and a J-beta primer mix. Each of the cDNA molecules was tagged by a template-switch adaptor with 12 random nucleotides. A single record per CDR3 protein comes from TCRdb applying MiXCR to the 5' RACE reads. The data show about 1.4 million distinct CDR3 sequences, around 59% seen once. Whole-study results and caveats: Long-lived donors carried more naive CD4+ cells and greater diversity than aged donors.

Extracted total RNA amounted to at least 6 micrograms for each sample. Turning to this clonotype: Its antigen is not known.

The CDR3 consists of 13 residues. V was trimmed by 2 bases and J by 9 bases, leaving 11 bases between them. Per the germline V gene, CDR1 is SGHRS and CDR2 is YFSETQ. The chain has TRBV5-1 and TRBJ2-2; D gene uncertain. The TCR was taken from a man younger than 35 in good health. Sample: blood. CDR3 in DNA: TGCGCCAGCAGCTTTGACTTGGCCAGGGAGCTGTTTTTT. Its protein product is CASSFDLARELFF. Looking up the rest from reference TRBV5-1 and TRBJ2-2 gives the full variable domain: KAGVTQTPRYLIKTRGQQVTLSCSPISGHRSVSWYQQTPGQGLQFLFEYFSETQRNKGNFPGRFSGRQFSNSRSEMNVSTLELGDSALYLCASSFDLARELFFGEGSRLTVL.